The 25 T cell receptor beta chains below were found in one sample sequenced in a study of beta chain features in type 1 diabetes. The antigens these receptors bind are not known. All of the isolated RNA was reverse transcribed, so expressed TCRB transcripts were sequenced. The protocol was immunoSEQ multiplex PCR, while the TCRdb copy is restricted to in-frame clones and leaves out a portion. The data contain some 350,000 clones, roughly 13% of them singletons. Study-level findings and limits: For Type 1 diabetes patients, all four CD4+ subsets carried TCRB CDR3s that were moderately but significantly shorter.

Input material: naive CD4+ T cells from blood. The receptors stem from a woman aged 18-29 years with type 1 diabetes.

The V and J genes are TRBV7-2 and TRBJ2-3; 12 bases fit TRBD2. The CDR3 loop spans 16 amino acids. The germline V gene has CDR1 SGHTA and CDR2 FQGNSA. After removal of 3 bases from V and 2 bases from J, the junction contained 3 bases not matched to a gene. The CDR3 loop reads CASSFLAGGVTDTQYF. In DNA, the CDR3 is TGTGCCAGCAGCTTCCTAGCGGGAGGGGTCACAGATACGCAGTATTTT.

This clone was found a few times. The chain joins TRBV15 to TRBJ2-7; 8 nucleotides line up with TRBD2. The ends lost 0 bases at V and 3 bases at J; junction bases unmatched: 4. The CDR3 runs to 15 residues. From germline, CDR1 is LNHNV and CDR2 YYDKDF (reference sequence). CDR3 protein: CATSRDGLAGYEQYF. The CDR3, as DNA: TGTGCCACCAGCAGAGATGGGCTAGCGGGCTACGAGCAGTACTTC.

The gene calls are TRBV5-1 and TRBJ2-5; 7 bases are a match to TRBD2. Germline V gene lookup returns CDR1 SGHRS and CDR2 YFSETQ. The CDR3 consists of 15 residues. V dropped 2 bases and J dropped 5; count of bases not matched to a gene: 9. CDR3 protein: CASSFPTSEGETQYF. The CDR3, as DNA: TGCGCCAGCAGCTTCCCCACTAGCGAAGGGGAGACCCAGTACTTC.

This clone has just a few counts. The CDR3 nucleotides are TGTGCCAGCAGCAAAGCGAGTAGTACCGGGGAGCTGTTTTTT. Translating gives CASSKASSTGELFF. The chain carries TRBV7-6 and TRBJ2-2; no firm D call. The CDR3 spans 14 residues. Trimming stripped 5 bases from V and 5 bases from J, with 12 bases between. Germline V gene sequence: CDR1 SGHVS, CDR2 FNYEAQ. The full variable domain, completed using reference TRBV7-6 and TRBJ2-2, is GAGVSQSPRYKVTKRGQDVALRCDPISGHVSLYWYRQALGQGPEFLTYFNYEAQQDKSGLPNDRFSAERPEGSISTLTIQRTEQRDSAMYRCASSKASSTGELFFGEGSRLTVL.

The rearrangement uses TRBV30 and TRBJ1-5; D is undetermined. V was trimmed by 2 bases and J by 0 bases, leaving 8 bases between them. From germline, CDR1 is GTSNPN and CDR2 SVGIG (reference sequence). This CDR3 comprises 14 residues. This CDR3 reads CAWSPSVSNQPQHF. The CDR3 nucleotides are TGTGCCTGGAGTCCTTCAGTTAGCAATCAGCCCCAGCATTTT.

The genes are TRBV28 and TRBJ2-5, with D unresolved. Between the trimmed V and J ends, which lost 5 bases and 4 bases, there was a span of 17 bases. Germline loops: CDR1 MDHEN, CDR2 SYDVKM. There are 15 residues in the CDR3. CDR3 in DNA: TGTGCCAGCAGTAGAGTTTATGCGCCAGGAGAGACCCAGTACTTC. Translation: CASSRVYAPGETQYF.

This clone occurred a few times. The chain employs TRBV9 and TRBJ2-1, with TRBD1 matching 9 bases. Germline V gene lookup returns CDR1 SGDLS and CDR2 YYNGEE. V lost 4 bases to trimming and J lost 9 bases; unmatched junction nucleotides: 11. The CDR3 spans 15 residues. CDR3 residues: CASSPGQGHRGEQFF. The CDR3, as DNA: TGTGCCAGCAGCCCGGGACAGGGTCATAGGGGTGAGCAGTTCTTC.

The chain has TRBV6-1 and TRBJ2-7, with 9 nucleotides matching TRBD1. The V segment lost 2 bases and the J segment 11 bases; nucleotides outside the gene matches: 10. The CDR3 has 14 residues. Germline lookup yields CDR1 MNHNS and CDR2 SASEGT. The CDR3, as DNA: TGTGCCAGCAGTGAAAGGGGGGGACAGGGAGCAGAGTACGTC. It yields the protein CASSERGGQGAEYV.

The chain couples TRBV11-2 to TRBJ1-3; D not certain. V lost 3 bases and J lost 4, with 7 bases in between. CDR1 and CDR2 from the germline V gene are SGHAT and FQNNGV. This CDR3 region has 13 residues. As DNA, the CDR3 is TGTGCCAGCAGCTTCACATCCGGAAACACCATATATTTT. Encoded protein: CASSFTSGNTIYF.

This clone was detected a few times. The V call is TRBV29-1, the J call TRBJ1-1, with TRBD1 matching 8 bases. CDR3 length equals 13 residues. The germline gives CDR1 SQVTM, CDR2 ANQGSEA. V shed 5 bases, J shed 4 bases, and the junction held 6 bases outside the gene matches. As DNA, the CDR3 is TGCAGCGTTTCCGGGCAGGGGGCCACTGAAGCTTTCTTT. This codes for CSVSGQGATEAFF.

This clone occurred a few times. The chain links TRBV5-4 to TRBJ2-1, with D uncertain. The V end lost 1 base, the J end lost 14 bases, and 22 bases lay between the germline ends. Germline-derived CDR1 and CDR2 are SGHNT and YYREEE (reference sequence). The CDR3 totals 15 residues. CDR3 amino acids: CASSLSGGVTTFKFF. DNA of the CDR3: TGTGCCAGCAGCTTGTCCGGCGGAGTCACCACCTTTAAGTTCTTC. The whole variable domain, filled in from reference TRBV5-4 and TRBJ2-1, reads ETGVTQSPTHLIKTRGQQVTLRCSSQSGHNTVSWYQQALGQGPQFIFQYYREEENGRGNFPPRFSGLQFPNYSSELNVNALELDDSALYLCASSLSGGVTTFKFFGPGTRLTVL.

The chain employs TRBV2 and TRBJ2-1, with 9 bases identical to TRBD2. V dropped 7 bases and J dropped 0; count of bases not matched to a gene: 7. The length of the CDR3 is 16 residues. CDR1 SNHLY and CDR2 FYNNEI come from the germline V gene. The DNA for the CDR3 is TGTGCCAGCAAAATTAGCGGGAGACGCTCCTACAATGAGCAGTTCTTC. Its translation is CASKISGRRSYNEQFF. Full variable domain (outside the CDR3, taken from reference TRBV2 and TRBJ2-1): EPEVTQTPSHQVTQMGQEVILRCVPISNHLYFYWYRQILGQKVEFLVSFYNNEISEKSEIFDDQFSVERPDGSNFTLKIRSTKLEDSAMYFCASKISGRRSYNEQFFGPGTRLTVL.

This clone appeared a few times. V and J are TRBV19 and TRBJ2-2; a possible D gene is TRBD1 (6 bases). Trimming took off 0 bases at V and 3 bases at J, with 14 bases between the two ends. Germline-derived CDR1 and CDR2 are LNHDA and SQIVND (reference sequence). The CDR3 is 17 residues long. This CDR3 reads CASSIDPKQGYTGELFF. The CDR3 DNA follows: TGTGCCAGTAGTATAGATCCGAAACAGGGATACACCGGGGAGCTGTTTTTT.

J is TRBJ2-1 and V is TRBV10-3; 9 nucleotides line up with TRBD2. The CDR3 length is 13 residues. J lost 8 bases, V lost 7 bases, and 6 bases had no gene match. Germline V CDR1 and CDR2: ENHRY, SYGVKD. Here the CDR3 DNA reads TGTGCCATCACTGGGACTAGCATCGATGAGCAGTTCTTC. Translation gives CAITGTSIDEQFF.

The chain recombines TRBV15 with TRBJ2-4; D is perhaps TRBD2 (6 bases). Germline CDR1 and CDR2: LNHNV and YYDKDF (reference sequence). Trimming removed 4 bases at V and 8 bases at J, with 15 bases between. CDR3 length: 14 amino acids. DNA for the CDR3: TGTGCCACCAGCATACCCCGGGACTTATACATTCAGTACTTC. Translation gives CATSIPRDLYIQYF.

The chain couples TRBV27 to TRBJ2-3, with 10 bases matching TRBD2. V trimming: 3 bases; J trimming: 2 bases; junction bases outside the gene matches: 2. The CDR3 spans 15 residues. Looked up from germline, CDR1 is MNHEY and CDR2 is SMNVEV (reference sequence). Written as DNA, the CDR3 is TGTGCCAGCAGTTTTACTAGCGGGGTCACAGATACGCAGTATTTT. This sequence encodes CASSFTSGVTDTQYF.

This chain uses TRBV27 with TRBJ2-7; TRBD2 agrees at 14 bases. The V segment lost 6 bases and the J segment 6 bases; nucleotides outside the gene matches: 10. There are 16 residues in the CDR3. Germline V gene lookup returns CDR1 MNHEY and CDR2 SMNVEV (reference sequence). CDR3 sequence reads: CASSQKGLAGDREQYV. CDR3 coding DNA: TGTGCCAGCAGCCAAAAGGGACTAGCGGGAGACCGCGAGCAGTACGTC.

The CDR3 DNA reads TGTGCCAGTAGTACGGGACTAGCGGGAGGGCCGCCGTTCTTC. Protein sequence: CASSTGLAGGPPFF. This chain uses TRBV19 with TRBJ2-1, with 16 bases that match TRBD2. This CDR3 has 14 residues. Germline V lookup: CDR1 LNHDA, CDR2 SQIVND (reference sequence). J lost 15 bases, V lost 4 bases, and 6 bases had no gene match.

Only a few counts were recorded for this clone. The chain joins TRBV5-1 to TRBJ2-1; 8 bases match TRBD2. Germline CDR1 reads SGHRS; CDR2 reads YFSETQ. Trimming cost V 5 bases and J 4 bases; bases outside gene matches: 11. This CDR3 is built from 16 residues. CDR3 protein: CASSESGSSVYNEQFF. CDR3 coding DNA: TGCGCCAGCAGTGAAAGCGGGAGTAGTGTTTACAATGAGCAGTTCTTC. The whole variable domain, filled in from reference TRBV5-1 and TRBJ2-1, reads KAGVTQTPRYLIKTRGQQVTLSCSPISGHRSVSWYQQTPGQGLQFLFEYFSETQRNKGNFPGRFSGRQFSNSRSEMNVSTLELGDSALYLCASSESGSSVYNEQFFGPGTRLTVL.

CDR3: CASSRSGTGGFLPYEQYV. The CDR3 DNA is TGTGCCAGCAGCAGATCCGGGACAGGGGGCTTTCTACCTTACGAGCAGTACGTC. The chain links TRBV11-3 to TRBJ2-7; 12 nucleotides match TRBD1. This CDR3 spans 18 amino acids. The germline V gene encodes CDR1 SGHNT and CDR2 YENEEA. V trimming: 5 bases; J trimming: 4 bases; junction bases outside the gene matches: 15.

This clone was detected only a few times. The chain joins TRBV11-2 to TRBJ2-7; 10 positions agree with TRBD2. CDR1 and CDR2 (germline): SGHAT, FQNNGV. CDR3 size: 13 residues. Trimming at V came to 6 bases and at J to 9 bases, leaving 8 bases not matched to a gene. CDR3 bases: TGTGCCAGCAGAGAAGCGGGAGGGGTTCGGCAGTACGTC. This codes for CASREAGGVRQYV.

The V call is TRBV28, the J call TRBJ2-7; D remains unclear. This CDR3 comprises 15 residues. The germline CDR1 and CDR2 sequences are MDHEN and SYDVKM. The germline V and J ends were trimmed by 2 bases and 7 bases, with 18 bases remaining between them. For the CDR3, the DNA is TGTGCCAGCAGTTTAGTATCTGGCGGTCCTGCGGAGCAGTACTTC. It yields the protein CASSLVSGGPAEQYF.

This clone occurred a few times. This chain connects TRBV4-3 to TRBJ2-1, with TRBD1 as a possible D gene (6 bases). Trimming stripped 0 bases from V and 4 bases from J, with 13 bases between. From germline, CDR1 is LGHNA and CDR2 YSLEER. This CDR3 has 16 amino acids. DNA of the CDR3: TGCGCCAGCAGCCAAGAATACGGGACACTGTACAATGAGCAGTTCTTC. It is translated as CASSQEYGTLYNEQFF.

The chain has TRBV5-1 and TRBJ2-5, with 7 bases fitting TRBD1. The J segment lost 2 bases and the V segment lost 0 bases, leaving 1 base of the junction unmatched. Germline V gene sequence: CDR1 SGHRS, CDR2 YFSETQ. The CDR3 loop spans 14 amino acids. Written as DNA, the CDR3 is TGCGCCAGCAGCTTGGTGACAGGGCAAGAGACCCAGTACTTC. It codes for CASSLVTGQETQYF.

The V and J genes are TRBV7-2 and TRBJ2-3; D call uncertain. Germline values: CDR1 SGHTA, CDR2 FQGNSA. The CDR3 is 14 amino acids. Trimming pared 5 bases from V and 0 bases from J, leaving 9 bases between. The CDR3 DNA is TGTGCCAGCAGCAAGGCAGCGAGCACAGATACGCAGTATTTT. Protein: CASSKAASTDTQYF.